This T cell receptor (beta chain) was observed in a study of cytomegalovirus exposure and HLA in healthy donors. Study context: There were 90 million to 130 million unique TCR beta sequences, drawn from roughly 200 million T cells, in an earlier analysis.

Study conclusions and caveats: Exclusion applied to some V segments, including TRBV6-2 and TRBV6-3, as they were indistinguishable.

In regard to this clone: Its antigen is still unknown.

The PCR used 60 Vbeta and 13 Jbeta primers. Method: immunoSEQ multiplex PCR; TCRdb's copy keeps in-frame clones and lacks some. The table lists some 160,000 clones, around 84% of them singletons. Germline V gives CDR1 PRHDT, CDR2 FYEKMQ (reference sequence). Germline trimming cut 2 bases from V and 3 bases from J; bases unmatched to any gene: 7. CDR3 length equals 17 residues. The receptor was derived from a boy younger than 10 in good health and CMV-seronegative. Sample: PBMCs. The chain links TRBV13 to TRBJ2-1; 10 nucleotides agree with TRBD2. For the CDR3, the DNA is TGTGCCAGCAGCTTACTGGCTAGCGGGAGATACTACAATGAGCAGTTCTTC. It is translated as CASSLLASGRYYNEQFF.